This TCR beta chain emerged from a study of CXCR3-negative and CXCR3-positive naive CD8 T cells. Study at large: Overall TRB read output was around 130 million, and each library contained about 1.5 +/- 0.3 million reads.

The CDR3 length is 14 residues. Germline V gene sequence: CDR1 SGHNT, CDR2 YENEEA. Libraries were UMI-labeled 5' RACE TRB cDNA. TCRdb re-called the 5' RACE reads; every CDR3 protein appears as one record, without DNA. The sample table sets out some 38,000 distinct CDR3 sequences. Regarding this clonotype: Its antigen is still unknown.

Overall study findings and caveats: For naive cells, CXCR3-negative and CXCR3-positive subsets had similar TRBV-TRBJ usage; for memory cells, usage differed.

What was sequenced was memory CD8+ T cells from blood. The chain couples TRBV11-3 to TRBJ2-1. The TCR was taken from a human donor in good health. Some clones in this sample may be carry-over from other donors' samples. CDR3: CASSYSGSYNEQFF.